These T cell receptor beta chains were read from a single sample in a study of CD8+ T cells in alopecia areata. Clones were read by immunoSEQ multiplex PCR, and TCRdb kept only the in-frame ones, dropping some. The sample records more than 95,000 clones, more than 30% being singletons. The sample taken for sequencing was CD4+ T cells sorted from blood. These receptors were collected from a human donor with alopecia areata. The CDR3 runs from the conserved cysteine through the conserved F or W. The D gene is left open where the match is weak. Clone size appears in some rows only: once, few, many, or a class for an expanded clone.

TRBJ2-2	15	TRBV5-1	-	-	CASSLSRGNTGELFF	TGCGCCAGCAGCTTATCACGGGGGAACACCGGGGAGCTGTTTTTT
TRBJ2-1	14	TRBV7-9	-	few	CASSLTASYNEQFF	TGTGCCAGCAGCTTAACAGCCTCCTACAATGAGCAGTTCTTC
TRBJ2-5	13	TRBV5-1	-	-	CASRWEKEETQYF	TGCGCCAGCAGATGGGAAAAGGAAGAGACCCAGTACTTC
TRBJ1-5	13	TRBV30	-	-	CAWSRQSNQPQHF	TGTGCCTGGAGCCGACAGAGCAATCAGCCCCAGCATTTT
TRBJ2-3	12	TRBV29-1	-	few	CSVRSGADTQYF	TGCAGCGTTCGATCAGGGGCAGATACGCAGTATTTT
TRBJ2-2	13	TRBV2	-	few	CASNEKGFGELFF	TGTGCCAGCAACGAAAAGGGGTTCGGGGAGCTGTTTTTT
TRBJ2-7	14	TRBV4-3	-	-	CASSRGVLGYEQYF	TGCGCCAGCAGCCGGGGGGTCCTAGGGTACGAGCAGTACTTC
TRBJ2-1	10	TRBV29-1	-	few	CSVTGLKQFF	TGCAGCGTAACAGGGCTCAAGCAGTTCTTC
TRBJ2-3	14	TRBV7-9	-	few	CASSFSGAQDTQYF	TGTGCCAGCAGCTTCTCGGGGGCCCAAGATACGCAGTATTTT
TRBJ2-3	13	TRBV5-1	-	once	CASSAPPADTQYF	TGCGCCAGCAGCGCCCCTCCCGCGGATACGCAGTATTTT
TRBJ2-1	11	TRBV27	-	-	CASGINNEQFF	TGTGCCAGCGGCATAAACAATGAGCAGTTCTTC
TRBJ2-1	14	TRBV30	-	few	CAWVRDYSYNEQFF	TGTGCCTGGGTCCGGGATTACTCCTACAATGAGCAGTTCTTC
TRBJ2-7	14	TRBV5-1	-	few	CASSLATGRYEQYF	TGCGCCAGCAGCTTGGCTACGGGAAGGTACGAGCAGTACTTC
TRBJ2-1	12	TRBV29-1	TRBD1	few	CSATPTGREQFF	TGCAGCGCTACCCCGACAGGGCGCGAGCAGTTCTTC
TRBJ2-7	15	TRBV18	-	-	CASSPFASLTYEQYF	TGTGCCAGCTCACCATTCGCAAGTCTGACCTACGAGCAGTACTTC
TRBJ1-1	15	TRBV30	-	-	CAWTYLPDTNTEAFF	TGTGCCTGGACCTACCTACCCGACACGAACACTGAAGCTTTCTTT
TRBJ2-7	14	TRBV28	-	-	CASRLGSPRYEQYF	TGTGCCAGCAGACTCGGGAGCCCTCGGTACGAGCAGTACTTC
TRBJ1-1	13	TRBV30	-	-	CAWSPGGNTEAFF	TGTGCCTGGAGTCCCGGAGGGAACACTGAAGCTTTCTTT
TRBJ2-5	15	TRBV7-2	TRBD2	-	CASSLTSGYQETQYF	TGTGCCAGCAGCTTGACTAGCGGGTACCAAGAGACCCAGTACTTC
TRBJ1-2	12	TRBV4-3	-	-	CASSQAGYGYTF	TGCGCCAGCAGCCAAGCCGGCTATGGCTACACCTTC
TRBJ2-4	15	TRBV7-8	-	few	CASSFSGTAPSIQYF	TGTGCCAGCAGCTTTAGCGGGACAGCCCCTTCTATTCAGTACTTC
TRBJ2-3	12	TRBV7-2	-	-	CASSFSTDTQYF	TGTGCCAGCAGCTTCAGCACAGATACGCAGTATTTT
TRBJ1-3	16	TRBV6-5	TRBD1	-	CASSYSSTQGQDTIYF	TGTGCCAGCAGTTACTCGAGTACACAGGGACAGGACACCATATATTTT
TRBJ1-1	11	TRBV29-1	-	few	CSVARGPEAFF	TGCAGCGTTGCCCGCGGGCCTGAAGCTTTCTTT
TRBJ1-5	15	TRBV19	-	few	CASMARVELNQPQHF	TGTGCCAGTATGGCGCGGGTTGAACTTAATCAGCCCCAGCATTTT
TRBJ2-4	14	TRBV7-2	-	-	CASSLGVNKNIQYF	TGTGCCAGCAGCTTAGGAGTTAACAAAAACATTCAGTACTTC
TRBJ2-5	15	TRBV7-9	TRBD1	-	CASSSFRTGRETQYF	TGTGCCAGCAGTTCATTCCGGACAGGGAGAGAGACCCAGTACTTC
TRBJ2-5	15	TRBV2	TRBD2	-	CASSEGGTSRETQYF	TGTGCCAGCAGTGAAGGTGGGACTAGTAGAGAGACCCAGTACTTC
TRBJ1-2	12	TRBV30	-	-	CAWSYQEGGYTF	TGTGCCTGGTCTTACCAGGAGGGAGGCTACACCTTC
TRBJ2-7	11	TRBV20-1	-	-	CRVSGSSEQYF	TGCAGAGTCAGCGGGTCCTCGGAGCAGTACTTC
TRBJ2-5	14	TRBV7-2	-	-	CASSTSDRQEKQYF	TGTGCCAGCAGCACATCGGACAGACAAGAGAAACAGTACTTC
TRBJ2-1	13	TRBV7-2	TRBD2	-	CASSLLDSGSRFF	TGTGCCAGCAGCTTACTTGATAGCGGGAGTAGGTTCTTC
TRBJ2-1	14	TRBV6-1	-	-	CASRPGVSYNEQFF	TGTGCCAGCAGGCCAGGGGTCTCCTACAATGAGCAGTTCTTC
TRBJ2-3	14	TRBV27	-	-	CASSDASSGDTQYF	TGTGCCAGCAGCGACGCTTCGTCCGGAGATACGCAGTATTTT
TRBJ2-1	12	TRBV29-1	-	-	CSAGDLYNEQFF	TGCAGCGCCGGGGACTTATACAATGAGCAGTTCTTC
TRBJ1-2	13	TRBV18	-	few	CASSPGDQYGYTF	TGTGCCAGCTCACCCGGGGACCAATATGGCTACACCTTC
TRBJ2-5	12	TRBV5-4	-	-	CASSLAGETQYF	TGTGCCAGCAGCTTGGCCGGGGAGACCCAGTACTTC
TRBJ2-1	16	TRBV29-1	TRBD2	few	CSVEYHRAGGPNEQFF	TGCAGCGTTGAATACCATCGGGCGGGAGGGCCCAATGAGCAGTTCTTC
TRBJ1-5	14	TRBV18	-	-	CASSPPYSNQPQHF	TGTGCCAGCTCACCTCCTTATAGCAATCAGCCCCAGCATTTT
TRBJ2-5	13	TRBV9	-	-	CASSRASQETQYF	TGTGCCAGCAGCAGGGCTAGCCAAGAGACCCAGTACTTC
TRBJ1-1	16	TRBV11-2	TRBD1	-	CASSRIRAGGTAEAFF	TGTGCCAGCAGCCGTATAAGGGCAGGGGGCACCGCTGAAGCTTTCTTT
TRBJ2-5	14	TRBV5-1	-	once	CASSLVGFQETQYF	TGCGCCAGCAGCTTGGTAGGGTTCCAAGAGACCCAGTACTTC
TRBJ2-1	14	TRBV5-1	TRBD1	few	CASSFLSTGDEQFF	TGCGCCAGCAGCTTCTTAAGTACAGGGGATGAGCAGTTCTTC
TRBJ2-2	12	TRBV30	-	-	CACPQGSGELFF	TGTGCCTGCCCACAGGGTTCCGGGGAGCTGTTTTTT
TRBJ2-5	11	TRBV29-1	-	few	CSVKDMETQYF	TGCAGCGTTAAAGATATGGAGACCCAGTACTTC
TRBJ1-4	14	TRBV7-9	-	few	CASSLSATNEKLFF	TGTGCCAGCAGCTTATCTGCAACTAATGAAAAACTGTTTTTT
TRBJ2-1	12	TRBV7-3	-	once	CASSPGFNEQFF	TGTGCCAGCAGCCCAGGCTTCAATGAGCAGTTCTTC
TRBJ1-6	14	TRBV2	TRBD1	-	CASGGRGGWSPLHF	TGTGCCAGCGGGGGCCGAGGGGGCTGGTCACCCCTCCACTTT
TRBJ2-1	14	TRBV29-1	TRBD2	-	CSVAGGSSYNEQFF	TGCAGCGTCGCCGGGGGGAGCTCCTACAATGAGCAGTTCTTC
TRBJ2-1	14	TRBV2	-	-	CASSVGRNYNEQFF	TGTGCCAGCAGTGTGGGCAGGAACTACAATGAGCAGTTCTTC
TRBJ2-1	15	TRBV5-1	TRBD2	-	CASSLGLAGGNEQFF	TGCGCCAGCAGCTTGGGTTTAGCGGGAGGGAATGAGCAGTTCTTC
TRBJ2-5	16	TRBV9	TRBD1	-	CASSGTGTGVRETQYF	TGTGCCAGCAGCGGAACCGGGACAGGGGTTAGAGAGACCCAGTACTTC